The source of this T cell receptor beta chain is a study of cytomegalovirus exposure and HLA in healthy donors. In the study overall: Among the 300 to 400 donors who were genotyped, about 80% fell in the genetic ancestry cluster that is associated with self-reported Caucasian donors. The study, taken as a whole, reports: In a later analysis, specific HLA alleles were associated with 15,000 or so TCR beta sequences at a 0.05 false discovery rate. V- and J-gene trimming in TCR beta was tied to a missense DCLRE1C variant by an analysis performed later.

This CDR3 is 14 amino acids long. Germline V gives CDR1 SSHAT, CDR2 FNYEAQ (reference sequence). A word on this clone: Its specificity is unknown.

This PCR relied on a set of 60 Vbeta primers and 13 Jbeta primers. In the original workflow: Later, roughly 77 million unique TCR beta chains were counted in an analysis, and around 11 million of them were shared. Assay used: immunoSEQ multiplex PCR; TCRdb lists only in-frame clones, some missing. V, J and clone size are those of that table, while D and trimming were read from the DNA. Of about 110,000 clones in the sample, more than 75% were seen once. V and J are TRBV7-7 and TRBJ2-5; D is possibly TRBD1 (6 bases). The DNA matches TRBJ2-7 better at its end, which makes the J call doubtful. The clonotype was recovered from a woman in her 50s in good health and CMV-seropositive. The specimen was PBMCs. CDR3 in DNA: TGTGCCAGCAGCTTAGGGGGGCCCCGCAGCGAGCAGTACTTC. This sequence encodes CASSLGGPRSEQYF.